These T cell receptor beta chains were read from a single sample in a study of shared clonotypes between healthy human individuals. Assay used: immunoSEQ multiplex PCR; TCRdb lists only in-frame clones, some missing. The repertoire holds 800,000 to 950,000 clones, with about 96% as singletons. The sample consisted of naive CD8+ T cells sorted from blood. These receptors were obtained from a man aged 25-45 years in good health. CDR3s include the opening cysteine and the closing phenylalanine or tryptophan. A D gene is named only where the DNA matches it firmly. Only part of the rows carry a size: once, few, many, or a class if the clone is expanded.

TRBJ2-1	TRBV4-2	17	TRBD2	once	TGTGCCAGCAGCCAAGAAGCTCTAGCGGGAGGCTCCCATGAGCAGTTCTTC	CASSQEALAGGSHEQFF
TRBJ2-1	TRBV6-5	11	-	-	TGTGCCAGCAGTTACTCGAATGAGCAGTTCTTC	CASSYSNEQFF
TRBJ2-1	TRBV10-1	15	-	-	TGCGCCAGCAGTGACGGTCGGAACTCCTACAATGAGCAGTTCTTC	CASSDGRNSYNEQFF
TRBJ1-5	TRBV10-3	15	TRBD1	-	TGTGCCATCAGTGAGGGGACAGCCAGCAATCAGCCCCAGCATTTT	CAISEGTASNQPQHF
TRBJ2-3	TRBV7-6	16	TRBD1	-	TGTGCCAGCAGCTTCTCACGGGACAGGGTCACAGATACGCAGTATTTT	CASSFSRDRVTDTQYF
TRBJ1-1	TRBV4-3	15	-	once	TGCGCCAGCAGCCAAGTCCGGGGGTCGAACACTGAAGCTTTCTTT	CASSQVRGSNTEAFF
TRBJ1-2	TRBV6-5	13	-	-	TGTGCCAGCAGTTTAGCAACAGGGCTGGGCTACACCTTC	CASSLATGLGYTF
TRBJ2-1	TRBV2	14	-	-	TGTGCCAGCAGTGATTTGCCTTACCGGGCTGAGCAGTTCTTC	CASSDLPYRAEQFF
TRBJ2-7	TRBV27	15	-	-	TGTGCCAGCAGTTTGGCGACTTGGACCAGCTACGAGCAGTACTTC	CASSLATWTSYEQYF
TRBJ1-4	TRBV19	16	TRBD1	-	TGTGCCAGTAGTGCCAGCCTACAGGGGGCTCGCGAAAAACTGTTTTTT	CASSASLQGAREKLFF
TRBJ2-3	TRBV7-9	12	-	-	TGTGCCAGCCAGCAGGGGACAGATACGCAGTATTTT	CASQQGTDTQYF
TRBJ2-5	TRBV25-1	15	TRBD1	-	TGTGCCAGCAGTGAATTTCAGGGGGCCCAAGAGACCCAGTACTTC	CASSEFQGAQETQYF
TRBJ2-7	TRBV5-1	16	TRBD2	-	TGCGCCAGCAGCTTGGGACTAGCGGGAACCACCTACGAGCAGTACTTC	CASSLGLAGTTYEQYF
TRBJ2-7	TRBV13	15	-	-	TGTGCCAGCAGTTTCAGACAAACCCGGCCCTACGAGCAGTACTTC	CASSFRQTRPYEQYF
TRBJ2-7	TRBV2	12	-	once	TGTGCCACTCTGAGGGACAACTACGAGCAGTACTTC	CATLRDNYEQYF
TRBJ2-1	TRBV6-5	12	-	-	TGTGCCAGCGGGTTGACATACAATGAGCAGTTCTTC	CASGLTYNEQFF
TRBJ2-2	TRBV4-1	15	-	-	TGCGCCAGCAGCCAGTGGGACACGAACACCGGGGAGCTGTTTTTT	CASSQWDTNTGELFF
TRBJ1-2	TRBV5-1	16	-	once	TGCGCCAGCAGACAGACTCGGGGGGCCGGTAACTATGGCTACACCTTC	CASRQTRGAGNYGYTF
TRBJ2-5	TRBV7-9	17	TRBD2	-	TGTGCCAGCAGCTACCTCCGGAGCGGGGGAGACCAAGAGACCCAGTACTTC	CASSYLRSGGDQETQYF
TRBJ2-1	TRBV7-7	16	TRBD2	-	TGTGCCAGCAGCTTAGCAGCGGGACCTTCTTACAATGAGCAGTTCTTC	CASSLAAGPSYNEQFF
TRBJ2-6	TRBV2	20	TRBD1	-	TGTGCCAGCTATGGACAGCAGCCACAGGGGGCAGCGCCTGGGGCCAACGTCCTGACTTTC	CASYGQQPQGAAPGANVLTF
TRBJ2-5	TRBV7-7	15	-	-	TGTGCTAGCAGCTTAGAGCTAGGCGGTGAAGAGACCCAGTACTTC	CASSLELGGEETQYF
TRBJ2-3	TRBV7-9	18	TRBD2	once	TGTGCCAGCAGCCAGGGACTAGCGGGTGAGTTGGGCACAGATACGCAGTATTTT	CASSQGLAGELGTDTQYF
TRBJ1-4	TRBV29-1	15	-	once	TGCAGCGTTGGGGACCGAGAGTCAACTAATGAAAAACTGTTTTTT	CSVGDRESTNEKLFF
TRBJ1-4	TRBV6-6	10	-	-	TGTGCCAGCGAGAATGAAAAACTGTTTTTT	CASENEKLFF
TRBJ2-2	TRBV5-5	17	-	-	TGTGCCAGCAGCTTGTTTTCCGGCGCTGGGCACACCGGGGAGCTGTTTTTT	CASSLFSGAGHTGELFF
TRBJ2-1	TRBV29-1	15	TRBD1	-	TGCAGCCTTCGGGGACAGGGGGGATACTACAATGAGCAGTTCTTC	CSLRGQGGYYNEQFF